The rows below give T cell receptor beta chains drawn from one sample of a study of blood T cell repertoires in COVID-19. TCRdb's table, derived via immunoSEQ multiplex PCR, lists solely in-frame clones and lacks some. Of about 180,000 clones in the sample, roughly 78% were seen once. The material sequenced was peripheral blood. The source of these receptors is a woman aged 60-75 years with COVID-19, enrolled during active disease. The CDR3 runs from the conserved cysteine through the conserved F or W. The order of the fields is V gene, clone size, J gene, D gene, CDR3 DNA, CDR3 protein. A D gene is named only where the DNA matches it firmly. The size field is filled for only some rows; it gives once, few, many or a size class.

TRBV11-3	NA	TRBJ2-1	TRBD2	TGTGCCAGCAGCTTGGGTGGGCTAGCGGGGTACAATGAGCAGTTCTTC	CASSLGGLAGYNEQFF
TRBV19	NA	TRBJ2-1	NA	TGTGCCAGCGGGGGAGTCTACAATGAGCAGTTCTTC	CASGGVYNEQFF
TRBV11-2	once	TRBJ2-1	NA	TGTGCCAGCAGCCCCCGAGGGGGGGGGCGCTCTAATGAGCAGTTCTTC	CASSPRGGGRSNEQFF
TRBV10-3	NA	TRBJ1-2	NA	TGTGCCACCAACACACCACGAGGGCAGTCTAACTATGGCTACACCTTC	CATNTPRGQSNYGYTF
TRBV6-5	NA	TRBJ1-1	NA	TGTGCCAGCAACCCGGCGGGGTGGAACACTGAAGCTTTCTTT	CASNPAGWNTEAFF
TRBV28	NA	TRBJ1-1	NA	TGTGCCAGCAGTGTCCGGCAGAACAGGGTCCCTGAAGCTTTCTTT	CASSVRQNRVPEAFF
TRBV4-2	NA	TRBJ2-2	TRBD1	TGTGCCAGCAGCCAGGGACAGGTCGGTCAAGGCGGGGAGCTGTTTTTT	CASSQGQVGQGGELFF
TRBV5-1	NA	TRBJ2-3	NA	TGCGCCAGCAGCGCAGGACTCCTCACAGATACGCAGTATTTT	CASSAGLLTDTQYF
TRBV6-5	NA	TRBJ2-7	TRBD2	TGTGCCAGCAGGGCACGGACTAGAGGTGGTGAGCAGTACTTC	CASRARTRGGEQYF
TRBV3-1/TRBV3-2	NA	TRBJ1-6	TRBD1	TGTGCCAGCACCAGGGGGTATAATTCACCCCTCCACTTT	CASTRGYNSPLHF
TRBV28	NA	TRBJ1-2	NA	TGTGCCAGCAGCGCGGGATGGCCCTATGGCTACACCTTC	CASSAGWPYGYTF
TRBV7-2	NA	TRBJ1-1	TRBD1	TGTGCCAGCAGCTTAGGTCAGGGGGTGGGAGCTTTCTTT	CASSLGQGVGAFF
TRBV28	NA	TRBJ1-1	NA	TGTGCCAGCAGTGCCAGGGCCGGGAACACTGAAGCTTTCTTT	CASSARAGNTEAFF
TRBV5-1	NA	TRBJ1-4	TRBD1	TGCGCCAGCAGCATCGGGGACAGGGGGAATTTGAAGAATGAAAAACTGTTTTTT	CASSIGDRGNLKNEKLFF
TRBV11-2	NA	TRBJ1-6	TRBD1	TGTGCCAGCAGCAGAACCGGGACAGGGTGGGTGGTAGTTTCACCCCTCCACTTT	CASSRTGTGWVVVSPLHF
TRBV7-2	NA	TRBJ1-6	NA	TGTGCCAGCAGCTTAGGGGAGCGGCGGACCCTCCACTTT	CASSLGERRTLHF
TRBV28	NA	TRBJ2-1	NA	TGTGCCAGCAGCCCAATATCCCGGGACACTTACAATGAGCAGTTCTTC	CASSPISRDTYNEQFF
TRBV10-3	NA	TRBJ1-2	TRBD1	TGTGCCATCAGTGGTCCCCGGGGACAGGGCTATGGCTACACCTTC	CAISGPRGQGYGYTF
TRBV5-5	NA	TRBJ1-2	NA	TGTGCCAGCAGCCTGGGTAGGGGCAACTATGGCTACACCTTC	CASSLGRGNYGYTF
TRBV7-9	NA	TRBJ2-3	NA	TGTGCCAGCACCCCGAGGGGGACAGATACGCAGTATTTT	CASTPRGTDTQYF
TRBV5-4	few	TRBJ1-1	NA	TGTGCCAGCAGCTTTCCGGGATTGGAAGCTTTCTTT	CASSFPGLEAFF
TRBV19	NA	TRBJ1-5	NA	TGTGCCAGTAGTTCTGGGGCCTTGAGCAATCAGCCCCAGCATTTT	CASSSGALSNQPQHF
TRBV3-1/TRBV3-2	NA	TRBJ1-6	NA	TGTGCCAGCAGCCAAGCCGCAGAAAATTCACCCCTCCACTTT	CASSQAAENSPLHF
TRBV27	once	TRBJ2-1	TRBD2	TGTGCCAGCAGCAGAAAAGGGACTAGCGGGGGGAGAGATGAGCAGTTCTTC	CASSRKGTSGGRDEQFF
TRBV28	NA	TRBJ1-5	NA	TGTGCCAGCGGTCTACAGGGTCGGGATCAGCCCCAGCATTTT	CASGLQGRDQPQHF
TRBV10-3	NA	TRBJ2-6	NA	TGTGCCATCAGTGATCTGGGGGGTATGGTCTCTGGGGCCAACGTCCTGACTTTC	CAISDLGGMVSGANVLTF
TRBV6-5	NA	TRBJ2-2	NA	TGTGCCAGCAGTCCTAGGACTGTCAACACCGGGGAGCTGTTTTTT	CASSPRTVNTGELFF
TRBV2	NA	TRBJ2-1	NA	TGTGCCTCCACCTTGGCTGGCAATGAGCAGTTCTTC	CASTLAGNEQFF
TRBV6-2/TRBV6-3	few	TRBJ1-2	NA	TGTGCCAGCAGTCCCAGGGGAGCCGATGGCTACACCTTC	CASSPRGADGYTF
TRBV6-5	NA	TRBJ1-5	TRBD1	TGTGCCAGCAGGGACAGGGTGGATCAGCCCCAGCATTTT	CASRDRVDQPQHF
TRBV4-3	once	TRBJ2-4	NA	TGCGCCAGCAGCCAAGATTTTGGGGGAGGTCTGACGTTGGCCAAAAACATTCAGTACTTC	CASSQDFGGGLTLAKNIQYF
TRBV19	NA	TRBJ2-3	NA	TGTGCCAGTAGCTTACTGGGAGTCGGCACAGATACGCAGTATTTT	CASSLLGVGTDTQYF
TRBV27	NA	TRBJ2-5	NA	TGTGCCAGCAGCACTAGCTCCTCGGGGGAGACCCAGTACTTC	CASSTSSSGETQYF
TRBV5-4	NA	TRBJ1-4	NA	TGTGCCAGCAGCCTTCCCGATAGCGAAAAACTGTTTTTT	CASSLPDSEKLFF
TRBV11-2	NA	TRBJ2-5	TRBD2	TGTGCCAGCAGCTTAGGGCCACGAGCGGGGGGCTCATGGGAGACCCAGTACTTC	CASSLGPRAGGSWETQYF
TRBV11-1	once	TRBJ1-2	TRBD1	TGTGCCAGCAGCTTAGCCTTCCCCGCTCCCGGGACAGCCAACTATGGCTACACCTTC	CASSLAFPAPGTANYGYTF
TRBV3-1/TRBV3-2	NA	TRBJ2-7	TRBD2	TGTGCCAGCAGCCGCGGGACTAGCGGGAGTAGTTACGAGCAGTACTTC	CASSRGTSGSSYEQYF
TRBV3-1/TRBV3-2	NA	TRBJ2-3	NA	TGTGCCAGCAGCCAAGCTCCGGTAGATACGCAGTATTTT	CASSQAPVDTQYF
TRBV2	NA	TRBJ2-3	NA	TGTGCCAGCAGTAACGGACATTTAGCTAGCACAGATACGCAGTATTTT	CASSNGHLASTDTQYF
TRBV5-3	NA	TRBJ1-4	NA	TGTGCCAGAAGCTTGGGGCAGGGTCGTCGCGAAAAACTGTTTTTT	CARSLGQGRREKLFF
TRBV27	NA	TRBJ1-3	NA	TGTGCCAGCAGTTTTTCGGGAACCGGAAACACCATATATTTT	CASSFSGTGNTIYF
TRBV5-1	NA	TRBJ2-1	TRBD2	TGCGCCAGCAGCCTACAGCTAGCGGGAGATGAGCAGTTCTTC	CASSLQLAGDEQFF
TRBV2	NA	TRBJ2-4	TRBD1	TGTGCCAGCAGTGAGAACAGGGGAATGGCCAAAAACATTCAGTACTTC	CASSENRGMAKNIQYF
TRBV7-7	NA	TRBJ2-2	NA	TGTGCTAGCAGCTTATCGACGGGTCCCGGGGAGCTGTTTTTT	CASSLSTGPGELFF
TRBV5-4	NA	TRBJ1-2	TRBD1	TGTGCCAGCAGCTTGGGGACAGGGGGCGCGTATGGCTACACCTTC	CASSLGTGGAYGYTF
TRBV6-2/TRBV6-3	once	TRBJ2-7	TRBD1	TGTGCCAGCAGTTCGCCCCTTCCCCGGGACAGAGCCTACGAGCAGTACTTC	CASSSPLPRDRAYEQYF
TRBV18	NA	TRBJ2-4	NA	TGTGCCAGCTCACCACTGGGGCAGCAAAAAAACATTCAGTACTTC	CASSPLGQQKNIQYF
TRBV4-1	NA	TRBJ1-2	NA	TGCGCCAGCAGCCAAGCTCAGGGGTTAGTGAACTATGGCTACACCTTC	CASSQAQGLVNYGYTF
TRBV7-9	NA	TRBJ2-2	NA	TGTGCCAGCAGCTTCCAGGGGTGGACCGGGGAGCTGTTTTTT	CASSFQGWTGELFF
TRBV5-1	once	TRBJ1-1	NA	TGCGCCAGCAGCTTGAGAGGGAACGAGGGTGAAGCTTTCTTT	CASSLRGNEGEAFF
TRBV30	NA	TRBJ1-2	NA	TGTGCCTGGACCTTTGGGGGGGTTCTAGCTAACTATGGCTACACCTTC	CAWTFGGVLANYGYTF
TRBV14	many	TRBJ2-1	NA	TGTGCCAGCAGCCGGAACCAGGGGAGCAATGAGCAGTTCTTC	CASSRNQGSNEQFF
TRBV29-1	few	TRBJ2-7	TRBD2	TGCAGCGTAACCGGGACTAGCTCCTACGAGCAGTACTTC	CSVTGTSSYEQYF
TRBV3-1/TRBV3-2	once	TRBJ2-1	TRBD2	TGTGCCAGCAGCCAAAATGTTCTAGCGGTCAATGAGCAGTTCTTC	CASSQNVLAVNEQFF